The 10 T cell receptor beta chains listed next were all sequenced from one sample in a study of blood T cell repertoires in COVID-19. Profiling relied on immunoSEQ multiplex PCR, and the TCRdb table lists in-frame clones only, not all of them. The sample includes about 280,000 clones, around nine tenths of them seen just once. What was sequenced was peripheral blood. The receptor source for this set is a man between 35 and 55 years old with active or convalescent COVID-19.

The rearrangement joins TRBV29-1 to TRBJ2-1; TRBD2 agrees at 10 bases. J gave up 6 bases and V 5 bases, and 10 bases lay outside the gene matches. Germline V gene sequence: CDR1 SQVTM, CDR2 ANQGSEA. The length of the CDR3 is 15 residues. The CDR3 sequence is CSVRSSGSLGNEQFF. The CDR3 DNA reads TGCAGCGTTCGGTCTAGCGGGAGTCTGGGCAATGAGCAGTTCTTC.

V and J are TRBV2 and TRBJ1-6, with 8 bases lining up with TRBD1. Germline V gives CDR1 SNHLY, CDR2 FYNNEI. The CDR3 runs to 13 residues. The V segment lost 7 bases and the J segment 8 bases; nucleotides outside the gene matches: 4. The CDR3 DNA sequence: TGTGCCAGCAAGGAGGACAGGGATTCACCCCTCCACTTT. It specifies CASKEDRDSPLHF.

In this sample, this clone turned up a few times. V is TRBV6-2 or TRBV6-3 and J is TRBJ2-7, with 7 positions matching TRBD1. V was clipped by 0 bases and J by 6 bases; unmatched bases: 17. There are 18 residues in the CDR3. Germline lookup yields CDR1 MNHEY and CDR2 SVGEGT. The CDR3 loop reads CASSYSVGDRVRGSEQYF. The CDR3 DNA sequence: TGTGCCAGCAGTTACTCAGTCGGTGACAGGGTAAGAGGAAGCGAGCAGTACTTC.

The genes are TRBV9 and TRBJ2-7; 7 bases are shared with TRBD2. Germline CDR1 is SGDLS and CDR2 is YYNGEE. The CDR3 runs to 15 residues. Trimming removed 2 bases from V and 0 bases from J; junction bases left unmatched: 5. CDR3 sequence: CASSVGAGSSYEQYF. As DNA, the CDR3 is TGTGCCAGCAGCGTCGGAGCGGGGAGCTCCTACGAGCAGTACTTC.

Regarding this clone: The same CDR3 arises from other DNA sequences in this sample as well. The chain is built from TRBV7-3 and TRBJ2-1; possibly TRBD2 for D (5 bases). The CDR3 totals 11 residues. The germline V gene encodes CDR1 SGHTA and CDR2 FQGTGA. V was clipped by 2 bases and J by 10 bases, with 6 bases between them. The CDR3 DNA reads TGTGCCAGCAGCTTATCGGGGGAGCAGTTCTTC. Its protein product is CASSLSGEQFF.

This sequence joins TRBV3-1 (or the pseudogene TRBV3-2) and TRBJ1-1; D possibly corresponds to TRBD1 (5 bases). Germline V gene sequence: CDR1 LGHDT, CDR2 YNNKEL (reference sequence). This CDR3 is 15 amino acids long. V was cut by 1 base and J by 7 bases, with 16 bases left in between. The CDR3 DNA reads TGTGCCAGCAGCCAAGCTTGGGGGGAACGAGATGAAGCTTTCTTT. This translates into CASSQAWGERDEAFF.

This chain joins TRBV7-9 and TRBJ1-1; D might be TRBD1 (5 bases). Per the germline V gene, CDR1 is SEHNR and CDR2 is FQNEAQ (reference sequence). The CDR3 extends over 14 amino acids. Trimming removed 3 bases from V and 3 bases from J, with 11 bases in between. CDR3 loop: CASSLGPSDTEAFF. The CDR3 nucleotides read TGTGCCAGCAGCTTGGGGCCATCGGACACTGAAGCTTTCTTT. The complete variable domain, with remaining parts taken from reference TRBV7-9 and TRBJ1-1, reads DTGVSQNPRHKITKRGQNVTFRCDPISEHNRLYWYRQTLGQGPEFLTYFQNEAQLEKSRLLSDRFSAERPKGSFSTLEIQRTEQGDSAMYLCASSLGPSDTEAFFGQGTRLTVV.

V usage is TRBV6-6 and J usage is TRBJ2-3; 9 bases agree with TRBD1. Trimming cost V 5 bases and J 2 bases; bases outside gene matches: 8. CDR3 length equals 16 residues. Germline-derived CDR1 and CDR2 are MNHNY and SVGAGI (reference sequence). The CDR3 nucleotides read TGTGCCAGCAGTCGGGCGGGGACAGGGCTCACAGATACGCAGTATTTT. Protein product: CASSRAGTGLTDTQYF.

This clone was observed once. The chain carries TRBV19 and TRBJ1-1, with D uncertain. Germline CDR1 is LNHDA and CDR2 is SQIVND (reference sequence). Trimming stripped 2 bases from V and 3 bases from J, with 13 bases between. This CDR3 region has 15 residues. In DNA, the CDR3 is TGTGCCAGTAGTATACTCGGGTGGGTGGACACTGAAGCTTTCTTT. Amino acid sequence: CASSILGWVDTEAFF.

V is TRBV19 and J is TRBJ2-7; tentative D call: TRBD1 (6 bases). V was trimmed by 5 bases and J by 6 bases, leaving 17 bases between them. From germline, CDR1 is LNHDA and CDR2 SQIVND (reference sequence). The CDR3 is made up of 14 amino acids. The chain's CDR3 is CASSVQGTLGEQYF. The CDR3 region has the DNA TGTGCCAGTAGTGTTCAGGGGACCCTAGGCGAGCAGTACTTC.